The present T cell receptor (beta chain) was sequenced within a study of shared clonotypes between healthy human individuals. Assay used: immunoSEQ multiplex PCR; TCRdb lists only in-frame clones, some missing. Seen here are about 2.4 million clones, over 85% observed once, and the top ten hold about 0.13%. This sequence was found in a man aged 18 to 29 in good health. The sample taken for sequencing was naive CD4+ T cells sorted from blood. Subset specified: CD45RA+ positively selected.

The CDR3 region has the DNA TGTGCCAGCAGTCCCCCCGGGGGGCCGTCCTACGAGCAGTACTTC. Translated: CASSPPGGPSYEQYF. The chain has TRBV27 and TRBJ2-7, with TRBD2 as a possible D gene (7 bases). Trimming pared 5 bases from V and 1 base from J, leaving 15 bases between. The CDR3 length is 15 residues. The germline V gene has CDR1 MNHEY and CDR2 SMNVEV (reference sequence).